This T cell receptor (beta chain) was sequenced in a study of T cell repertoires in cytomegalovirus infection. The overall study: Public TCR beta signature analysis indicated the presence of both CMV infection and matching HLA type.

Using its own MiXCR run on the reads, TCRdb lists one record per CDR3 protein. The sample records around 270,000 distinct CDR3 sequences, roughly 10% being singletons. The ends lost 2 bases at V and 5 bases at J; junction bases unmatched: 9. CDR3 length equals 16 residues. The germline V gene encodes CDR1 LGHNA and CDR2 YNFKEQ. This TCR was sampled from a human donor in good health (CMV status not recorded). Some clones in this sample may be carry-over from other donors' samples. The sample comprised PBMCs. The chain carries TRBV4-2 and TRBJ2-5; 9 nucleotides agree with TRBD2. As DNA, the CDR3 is TGTGCCAGCAGCCAATATAGCGGGGGACAAGGGGAGACCCAGTACTTC. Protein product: CASSQYSGGQGETQYF.